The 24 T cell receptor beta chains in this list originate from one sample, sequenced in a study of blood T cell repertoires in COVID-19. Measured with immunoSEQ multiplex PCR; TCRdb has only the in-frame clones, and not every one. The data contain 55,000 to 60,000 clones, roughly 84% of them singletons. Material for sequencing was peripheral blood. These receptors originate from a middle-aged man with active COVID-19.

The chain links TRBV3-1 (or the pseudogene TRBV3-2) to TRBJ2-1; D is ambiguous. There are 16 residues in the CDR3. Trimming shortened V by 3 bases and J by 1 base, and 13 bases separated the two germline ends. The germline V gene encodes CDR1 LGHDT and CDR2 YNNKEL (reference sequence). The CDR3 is CASSQNIWQSYNEQFF. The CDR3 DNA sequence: TGTGCCAGCAGCCAGAATATTTGGCAGTCCTACAATGAGCAGTTCTTC.

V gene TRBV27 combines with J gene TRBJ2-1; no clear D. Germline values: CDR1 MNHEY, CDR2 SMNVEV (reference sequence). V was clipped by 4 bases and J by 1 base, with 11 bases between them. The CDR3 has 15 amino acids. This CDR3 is CASSYFPGSYNEQFF. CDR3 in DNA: TGTGCCAGCAGTTATTTCCCCGGGTCCTACAATGAGCAGTTCTTC.

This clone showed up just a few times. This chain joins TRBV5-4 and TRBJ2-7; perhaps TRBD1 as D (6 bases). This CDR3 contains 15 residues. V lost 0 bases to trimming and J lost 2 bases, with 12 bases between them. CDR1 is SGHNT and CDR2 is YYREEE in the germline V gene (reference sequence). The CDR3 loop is CASSLDAGQTYEQYF. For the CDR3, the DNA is TGTGCCAGCAGCTTGGACGCAGGACAGACCTACGAGCAGTACTTC.

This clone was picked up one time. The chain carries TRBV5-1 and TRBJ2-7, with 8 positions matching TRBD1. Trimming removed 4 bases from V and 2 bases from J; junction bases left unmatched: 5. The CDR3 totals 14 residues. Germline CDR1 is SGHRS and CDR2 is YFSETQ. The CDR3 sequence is CASSDRTGPYEQYF. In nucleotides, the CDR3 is TGCGCCAGCAGCGACCGGACAGGGCCCTACGAGCAGTACTTC.

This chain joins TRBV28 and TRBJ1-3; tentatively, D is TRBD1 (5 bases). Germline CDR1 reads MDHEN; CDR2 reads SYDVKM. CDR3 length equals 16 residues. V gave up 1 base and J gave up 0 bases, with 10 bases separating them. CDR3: CASSLLAGPSGNTIYF. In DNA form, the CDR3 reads TGTGCCAGCAGTTTATTGGCGGGACCCTCTGGAAACACCATATATTTT.

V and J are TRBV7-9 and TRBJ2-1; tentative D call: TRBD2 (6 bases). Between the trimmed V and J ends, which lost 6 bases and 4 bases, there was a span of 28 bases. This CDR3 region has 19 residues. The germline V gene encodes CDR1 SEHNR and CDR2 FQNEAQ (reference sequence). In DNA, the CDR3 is TGTGCCAGCAGTAGTCTCAGAGGAGGGGCCGCGGACTATTACAATGAGCAGTTCTTC. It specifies CASSSLRGGAADYYNEQFF.

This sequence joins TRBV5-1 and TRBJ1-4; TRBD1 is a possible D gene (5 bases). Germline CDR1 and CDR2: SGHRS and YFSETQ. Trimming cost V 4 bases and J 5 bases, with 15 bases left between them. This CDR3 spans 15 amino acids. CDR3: CASSLGDGGNEKLFF. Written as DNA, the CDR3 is TGCGCCAGCAGCCTGGGGGACGGGGGGAATGAAAAACTGTTTTTT.

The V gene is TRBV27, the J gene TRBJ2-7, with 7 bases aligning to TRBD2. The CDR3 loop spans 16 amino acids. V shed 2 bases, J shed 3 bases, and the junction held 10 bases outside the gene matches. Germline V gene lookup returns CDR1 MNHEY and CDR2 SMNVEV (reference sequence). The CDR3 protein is CASSLTALAAFYEQYF. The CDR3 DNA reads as TGTGCCAGCAGTTTAACAGCCCTAGCGGCCTTCTACGAGCAGTACTTC.

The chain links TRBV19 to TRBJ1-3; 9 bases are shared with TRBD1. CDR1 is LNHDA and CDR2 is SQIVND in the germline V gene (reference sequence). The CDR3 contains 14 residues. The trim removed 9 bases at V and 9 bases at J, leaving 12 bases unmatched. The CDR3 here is CASADTGGRSTIYF. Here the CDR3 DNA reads TGTGCCAGCGCCGATACAGGGGGCAGGAGCACCATATATTTT.

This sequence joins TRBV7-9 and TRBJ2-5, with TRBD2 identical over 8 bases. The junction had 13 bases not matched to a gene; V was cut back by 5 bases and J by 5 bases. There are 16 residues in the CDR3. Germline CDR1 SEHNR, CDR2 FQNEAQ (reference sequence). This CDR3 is CASSRYTSPGGETQYF. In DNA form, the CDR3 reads TGTGCCAGCAGCCGCTACACTAGCCCGGGAGGGGAGACCCAGTACTTC.

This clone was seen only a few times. Here the CDR3 reads CASGTGPYGYTF. The CDR3 coding sequence is TGTGCCAGCGGGACAGGGCCCTATGGCTACACCTTC. The chain joins TRBV5-6 to TRBJ1-2, with 9 nucleotides matching TRBD1. V dropped 7 bases and J dropped 4; count of bases not matched to a gene: 2. This CDR3 comprises 12 residues. Germline CDR1 is SGHDT and CDR2 is YYEEEE.

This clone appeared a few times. The CDR3 region has the DNA TGCGCCAGCAGTGAGGATGGTAGCGGGAGCTCCTACAATGAGCAGTTCTTC. This encodes CASSEDGSGSSYNEQFF. The chain has TRBV10-2 and TRBJ2-1; TRBD2 aligns across 9 bases. Germline loops: CDR1 WSHSY, CDR2 SAAADI. The junction had 5 bases not matched to a gene; V was cut back by 2 bases and J by 0 bases. The CDR3 is made up of 17 amino acids.

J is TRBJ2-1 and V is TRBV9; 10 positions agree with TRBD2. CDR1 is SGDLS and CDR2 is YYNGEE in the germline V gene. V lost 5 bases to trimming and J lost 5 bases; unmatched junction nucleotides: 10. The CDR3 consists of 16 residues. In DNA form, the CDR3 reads TGTGCCAGCAGTGTATCCGGGACTAGCGCAGACAATGAGCAGTTCTTC. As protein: CASSVSGTSADNEQFF. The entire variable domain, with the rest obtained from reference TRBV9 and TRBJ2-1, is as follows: DSGVTQTPKHLITATGQRVTLRCSPRSGDLSVYWYQQSLDQGLQFLIQYYNGEERAKGNILERFSAQQFPDLHSELNLSSLELGDSALYFCASSVSGTSADNEQFFGPGTRLTVL.

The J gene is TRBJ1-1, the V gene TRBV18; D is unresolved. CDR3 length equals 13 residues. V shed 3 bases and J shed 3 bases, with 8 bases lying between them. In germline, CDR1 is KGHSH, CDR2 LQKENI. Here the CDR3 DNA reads TGTGCCAGCTCACCGGAGGTTGACACTGAAGCTTTCTTT. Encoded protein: CASSPEVDTEAFF.

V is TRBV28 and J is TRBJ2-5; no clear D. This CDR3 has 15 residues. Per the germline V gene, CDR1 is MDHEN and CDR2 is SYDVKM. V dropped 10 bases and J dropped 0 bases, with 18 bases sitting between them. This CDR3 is CATSTGMRYQETQYF. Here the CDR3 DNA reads TGTGCCACCTCGACTGGTATGAGGTACCAAGAGACCCAGTACTTC.

In DNA, the CDR3 is TGTGCCAGCAGCTTTAGATTAGCGGGAGCAATCCTATCTCCAAATGAGCAGTTCTTC. Protein: CASSFRLAGAILSPNEQFF. The J gene is TRBJ2-1, the V gene TRBV7-8; 9 nucleotides line up with TRBD2. This CDR3 contains 19 residues. The trim removed 3 bases at V and 7 bases at J, leaving 19 bases unmatched. Germline assignment: CDR1 SGHVS and CDR2 FQNEAQ.

This CDR3 is CASSLPASGGGAYEQYF. The CDR3 coding sequence is TGTGCCAGCAGTTTACCCGCGTCCGGCGGGGGAGCCTACGAGCAGTACTTC. V gene TRBV28 combines with J gene TRBJ2-7, with TRBD2 identical over 7 bases. Trimming took 2 bases from V and 2 from J; bases not matched to a gene: 12. The CDR3 loop spans 17 amino acids. From germline, CDR1 is MDHEN and CDR2 SYDVKM.

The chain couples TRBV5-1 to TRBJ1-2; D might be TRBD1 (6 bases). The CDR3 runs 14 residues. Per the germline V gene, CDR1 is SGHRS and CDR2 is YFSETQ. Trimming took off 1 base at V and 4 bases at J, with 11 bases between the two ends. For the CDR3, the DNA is TGCGCCAGCAGCTTGCGAGGGGGAGTCTATGGCTACACCTTC. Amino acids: CASSLRGGVYGYTF.

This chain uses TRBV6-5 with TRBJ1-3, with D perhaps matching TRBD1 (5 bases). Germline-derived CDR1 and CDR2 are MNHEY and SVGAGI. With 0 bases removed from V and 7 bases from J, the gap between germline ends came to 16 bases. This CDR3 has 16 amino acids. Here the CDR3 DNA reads TGTGCCAGCAGTTACTCACGTGCGGGGCTTCGGAACACCATATATTTT. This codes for CASSYSRAGLRNTIYF.

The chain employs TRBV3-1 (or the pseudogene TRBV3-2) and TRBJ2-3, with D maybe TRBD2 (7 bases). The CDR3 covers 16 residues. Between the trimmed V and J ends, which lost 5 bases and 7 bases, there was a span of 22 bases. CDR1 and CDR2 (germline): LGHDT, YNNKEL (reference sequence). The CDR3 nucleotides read TGTGCCAGCAGCGGCACCGGGGGAGGGGGTTTAAATACGCAGTATTTT. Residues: CASSGTGGGGLNTQYF.

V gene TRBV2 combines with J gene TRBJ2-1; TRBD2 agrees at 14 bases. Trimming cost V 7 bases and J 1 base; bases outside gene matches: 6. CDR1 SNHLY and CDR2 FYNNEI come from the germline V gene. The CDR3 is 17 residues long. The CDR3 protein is CASNSGTSGSSYNEQFF. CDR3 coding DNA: TGTGCCAGCAACAGCGGGACTAGCGGGAGTTCCTACAATGAGCAGTTCTTC.

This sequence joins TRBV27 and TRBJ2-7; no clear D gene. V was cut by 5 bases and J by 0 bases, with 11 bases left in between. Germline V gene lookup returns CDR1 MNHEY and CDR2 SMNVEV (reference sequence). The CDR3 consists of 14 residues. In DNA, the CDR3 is TGTGCCAGCAGTCTAGACCGGAGCTCCTACGAGCAGTACTTC. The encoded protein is CASSLDRSSYEQYF.

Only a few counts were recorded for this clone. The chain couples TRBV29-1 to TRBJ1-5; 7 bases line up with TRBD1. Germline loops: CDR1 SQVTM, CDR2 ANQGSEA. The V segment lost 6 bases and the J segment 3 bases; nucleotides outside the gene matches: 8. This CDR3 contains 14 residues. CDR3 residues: CSVRSGQTNQPQHF. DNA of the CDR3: TGCAGCGTCCGATCGGGACAGACCAATCAGCCCCAGCATTTT.

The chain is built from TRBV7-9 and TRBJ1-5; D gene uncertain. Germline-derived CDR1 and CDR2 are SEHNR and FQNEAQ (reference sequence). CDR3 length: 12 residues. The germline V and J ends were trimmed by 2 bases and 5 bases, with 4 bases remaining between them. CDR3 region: CASSLIDQPQHF. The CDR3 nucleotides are TGTGCCAGCAGCTTAATCGATCAGCCCCAGCATTTT. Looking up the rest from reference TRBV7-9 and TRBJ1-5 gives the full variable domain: DTGVSQNPRHKITKRGQNVTFRCDPISEHNRLYWYRQTLGQGPEFLTYFQNEAQLEKSRLLSDRFSAERPKGSFSTLEIQRTEQGDSAMYLCASSLIDQPQHFGDGTRLSIL.